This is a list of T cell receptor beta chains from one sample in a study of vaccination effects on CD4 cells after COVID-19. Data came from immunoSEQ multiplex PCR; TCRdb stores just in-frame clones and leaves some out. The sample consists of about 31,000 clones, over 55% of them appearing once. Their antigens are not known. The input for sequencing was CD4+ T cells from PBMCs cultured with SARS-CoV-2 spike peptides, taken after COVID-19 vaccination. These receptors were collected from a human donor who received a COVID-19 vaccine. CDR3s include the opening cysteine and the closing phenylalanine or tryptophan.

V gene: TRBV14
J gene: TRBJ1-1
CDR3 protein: CASSQSGGTEAFF

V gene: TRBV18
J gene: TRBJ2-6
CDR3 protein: CASSPPSGANVLTF

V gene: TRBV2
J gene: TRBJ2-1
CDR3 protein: CASSETPSYNEQFF

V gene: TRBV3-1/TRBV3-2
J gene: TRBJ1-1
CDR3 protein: CASSPGPGTQFESTEAFF

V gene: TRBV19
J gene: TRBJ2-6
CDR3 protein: CASSIGWGQGSGANVLTF

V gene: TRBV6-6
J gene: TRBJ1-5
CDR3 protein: CASSGTGSNQPQHF

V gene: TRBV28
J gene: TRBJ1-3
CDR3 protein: CASSSMLGGGNTIYF

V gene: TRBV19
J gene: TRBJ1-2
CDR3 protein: CASSIDRAFYGYTF

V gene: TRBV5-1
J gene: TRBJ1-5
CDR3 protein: CASSSLHF

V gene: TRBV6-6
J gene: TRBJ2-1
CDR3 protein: CASSYPAPSNEQFF

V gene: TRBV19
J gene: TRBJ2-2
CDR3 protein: CASNGLARTGELFF

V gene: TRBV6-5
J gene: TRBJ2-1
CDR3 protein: CASNGDSYEQFF

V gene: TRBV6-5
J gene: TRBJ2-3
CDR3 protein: CASLELGTDTQYF

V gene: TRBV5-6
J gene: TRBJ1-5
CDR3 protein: CASSYRDGNQPQHF

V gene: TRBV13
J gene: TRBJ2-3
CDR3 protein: CASSSRASADRHTQYF

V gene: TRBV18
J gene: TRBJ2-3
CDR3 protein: CASSPTSGSDTQYF

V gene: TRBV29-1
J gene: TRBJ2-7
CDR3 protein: CSVDRTGNEQYF

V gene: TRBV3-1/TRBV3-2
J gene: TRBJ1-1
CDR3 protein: CASSQVAGAEAFF

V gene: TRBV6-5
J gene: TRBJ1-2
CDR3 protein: CASRRGRSYGYTF

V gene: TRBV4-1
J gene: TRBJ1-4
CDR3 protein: CASSQDGGYRGLVTNEKLFF

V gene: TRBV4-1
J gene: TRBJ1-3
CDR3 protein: CASSQEPEGPGNTIYF

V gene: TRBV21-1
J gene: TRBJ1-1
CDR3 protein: CASTYRGRGTEAFF

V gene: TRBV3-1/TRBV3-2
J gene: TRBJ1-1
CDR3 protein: CASSPGDEAFF

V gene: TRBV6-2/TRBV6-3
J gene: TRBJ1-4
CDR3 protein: CASSSGTGYEKLFF

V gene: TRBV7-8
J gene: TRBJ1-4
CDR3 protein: CASSLGINEKLFF

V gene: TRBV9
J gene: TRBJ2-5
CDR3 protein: CASSVEGQLEETQYF

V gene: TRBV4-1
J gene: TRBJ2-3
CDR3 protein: CASGNGRPTKGTQYF

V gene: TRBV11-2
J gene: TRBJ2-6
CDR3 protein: CASSLGGAGANVLTF

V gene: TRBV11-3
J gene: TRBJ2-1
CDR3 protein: CASSLDQGGSQTRTAEQFF

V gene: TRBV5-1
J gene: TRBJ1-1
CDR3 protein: CASSPGQGTGNTEAFF

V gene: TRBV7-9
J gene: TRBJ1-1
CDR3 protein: CASSLEPGQGNTEAFF

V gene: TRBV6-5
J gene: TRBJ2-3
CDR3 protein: CASRFISTDTQYF

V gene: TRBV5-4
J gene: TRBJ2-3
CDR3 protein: CASSFDYITDTQYF

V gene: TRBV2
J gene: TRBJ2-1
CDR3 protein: CASSSGLAVYNEQFF

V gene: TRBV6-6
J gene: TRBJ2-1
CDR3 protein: CASSYPGQGNNEQFF

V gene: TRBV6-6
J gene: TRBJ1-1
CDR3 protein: CASSYLGAAEAFF

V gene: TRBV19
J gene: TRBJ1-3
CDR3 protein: CASDRGAGGNTIYF

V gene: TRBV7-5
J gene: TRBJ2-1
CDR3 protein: CVRSLASQGGYNEQFF

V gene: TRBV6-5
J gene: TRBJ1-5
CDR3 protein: CASSYGRQNQPQHF

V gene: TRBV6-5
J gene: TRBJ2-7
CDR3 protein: CASTPPTTYEQYF

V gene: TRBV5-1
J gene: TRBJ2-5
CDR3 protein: CASSLATGVQETQYF

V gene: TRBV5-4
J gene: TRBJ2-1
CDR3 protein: CASILAGVANEQFF

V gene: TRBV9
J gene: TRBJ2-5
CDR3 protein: CASSVGGGNKETQYF

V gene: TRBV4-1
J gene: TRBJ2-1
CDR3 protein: CASSLTSGTRRDRQFF

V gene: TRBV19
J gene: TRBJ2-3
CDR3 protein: CASSIEKREGNTQYF

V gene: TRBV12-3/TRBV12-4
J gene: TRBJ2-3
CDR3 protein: CASSLLDTQYF

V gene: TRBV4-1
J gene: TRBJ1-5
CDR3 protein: CASSNPGQGANQPQHF

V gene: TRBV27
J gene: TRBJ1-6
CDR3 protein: CASTLSGVGHSPLHF

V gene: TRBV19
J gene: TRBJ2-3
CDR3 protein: CASSITGQGTDTQYF

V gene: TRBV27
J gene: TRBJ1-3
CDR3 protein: CASSLSFFLTVSGNTIYF

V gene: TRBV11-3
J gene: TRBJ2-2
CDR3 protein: CASSPRGTDNTGELFF

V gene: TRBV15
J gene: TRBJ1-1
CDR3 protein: CATSRDPHSGAEAFF

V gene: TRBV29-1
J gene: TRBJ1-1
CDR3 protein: CSVERRLNTEAFF

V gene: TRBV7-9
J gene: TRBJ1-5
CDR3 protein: CASSLEPTGRYQPQHF